Included here is one T cell receptor beta chain sequence, with context. Its antigen is unknown. A much bigger clone sits one base away, suggesting this may be a read error. Because the CDR3 is missing its conserved closing phenylalanine or tryptophan, this is likely a read error. This sample stems from a study of Graves' ophthalmopathy and Graves' hyperthyroidism. Study observations and caveats: Both a roughly 70% sensitivity and an approximately 75% specificity characterized the model's predictions of ophthalmopathy progression. Blood also held most thyroid clonotypes expanded above 0.001 frequency.

Clinical symptoms, serum thyroxine, TRAb, thyroid ultrasound and orbital computed tomography were relied on for diagnosis. TCR beta CDR3 regions were amplified from RNA transcripts. Following a first-round RT-PCR that used HTBI primers, a second-round multiplex PCR was carried out. MiXCR was run by TCRdb on the multiplex PCR reads, yielding one entry per CDR3 protein. The table has a few hundred thousand distinct CDR3 sequences, about a sixth seen once; the top ten hold roughly 2.3%. The sequence derives from an adult woman with stable Graves' hyperthyroidism. The sequenced sample was peripheral blood.

The CDR3 region has the DNA TGTGCCAGCCAGCAGTCCCTCGGCTATGGCTACACCTAC. Translating gives CASQQSLGYGYTY. V and J are TRBV6-2 or TRBV6-3 and TRBJ1-2; no clear D gene. Germline CDR1 and CDR2: MNHEY and SVGEGT. CDR3 length equals 13 residues. V was trimmed by 8 bases and J by 4 bases, leaving 14 bases between them.